These T cell receptor beta chains were read from a single sample in a study of blood T cell repertoires in COVID-19. The table came from immunoSEQ multiplex PCR; TCRdb's copy has only in-frame clones and leaves some out. The sample holds about 210,000 clones; about 88% are singletons and the top ten take approximately 1.6%. Sample: peripheral blood. Receptor source: a man in his 70s with acute or convalescent COVID-19. Both conserved end residues are part of each CDR3. The order of the fields is CDR3 length, D gene, clone size, V gene, J gene, CDR3 protein, CDR3 DNA. The D gene is left open where the match is weak. The size field is filled for only some rows; it gives once, few, many or a size class.

>15|TRBD1|.|TRBV29-1|TRBJ2-1
CSVRDRAWGDNEQFF
TGCAGCGTACGCGACAGGGCGTGGGGTGACAATGAGCAGTTCTTC
>17|TRBD1|.|TRBV4-1|TRBJ1-4
CASSYRTGAMTNEKLFF
TGCGCCAGCAGCTATCGGACAGGGGCAATGACTAATGAAAAACTGTTTTTT
>14|.|.|TRBV7-9|TRBJ2-1
CASSSNYRHNEQFF
TGTGCCAGCAGCTCAAACTACCGTCACAATGAGCAGTTCTTC
>14|.|.|TRBV25-1|TRBJ1-1
CASSDWETKTEAFF
TGTGCCAGCAGTGATTGGGAGACGAAGACTGAAGCTTTCTTT
>14|TRBD1|.|TRBV7-3|TRBJ2-7
CASSEETGAHEQYF
TGTGCCAGCAGCGAGGAGACAGGGGCCCACGAGCAGTACTTC
>15|TRBD1|few|TRBV6-5|TRBJ1-2
CASSPRGQGNYGYTF
TGTGCCAGCAGTCCCCGGGGACAGGGGAACTATGGCTACACCTTC
>16|.|.|TRBV5-5|TRBJ2-4
CASSQQQGTAKNIQYF
TGTGCCAGCAGCCAACAACAGGGCACGGCCAAAAACATTCAGTACTTC
>15|TRBD2|many|TRBV2|TRBJ2-7
CASSLLATGPYEQYF
TGTGCCAGCAGTTTACTAGCGACCGGCCCTTACGAGCAGTACTTC
>16|.|few|TRBV7-9|TRBJ2-1
CASSLNRVGRYNEQFF
TGTGCCAGCAGCTTGAACAGGGTTGGCCGATACAATGAGCAGTTCTTC
>15|.|.|TRBV25-1|TRBJ2-3
CASSDMTRRTDTQYF
TGTGCCAGCAGTGATATGACTAGGAGGACAGATACGCAGTATTTT
>16|.|.|TRBV21-1|TRBJ2-7
CASSKPSSDSSYEQYF
TGTGCCAGCAGCAAACCTTCCTCCGACAGCTCCTACGAGCAGTACTTC
>13|TRBD1|once|TRBV5-4|TRBJ1-2
CASSEDRNYGYTF
TGTGCCAGCAGCGAGGACAGGAATTATGGCTACACCTTC
>16|.|once|TRBV19|TRBJ2-2
CASSIDRAANTGELFF
TGTGCCAGTAGTATAGATAGAGCCGCGAACACCGGGGAGCTGTTTTTT
>14|TRBD1|.|TRBV28|TRBJ2-7
CASSFGQGFYEQYF
TGTGCCAGCAGTTTCGGACAGGGATTCTACGAGCAGTACTTC
>14|.|.|TRBV7-6|TRBJ2-7
CASSLGGEAYEQYF
TGTGCCAGCAGCTTAGGAGGGGAGGCCTACGAGCAGTACTTC
>16|TRBD1|.|TRBV27|TRBJ1-6
CASSFWGTGGYSPLHF
TGTGCCAGCAGTTTCTGGGGGACAGGGGGTTATTCACCCCTCCACTTT
>15|TRBD1|.|TRBV4-2|TRBJ2-5
CASSRSDRGEETQYF
TGTGCCAGCAGCCGATCAGACAGGGGGGAAGAGACCCAGTACTTC
>13|TRBD1|.|TRBV18|TRBJ1-4
CASAGDRDEKLFF
TGTGCCAGCGCAGGGGACAGGGATGAAAAACTGTTTTTT
>15|.|.|TRBV24-1|TRBJ2-5
CATSDSGPVWETQYF
TGTGCCACCAGTGATAGTGGGCCGGTTTGGGAGACCCAGTACTTC
>14|.|few|TRBV18|TRBJ2-2
CASSPSPNTGELFF
TGTGCCAGCTCACCGAGTCCGAACACCGGGGAGCTGTTTTTT
>14|TRBD1|.|TRBV3-1/TRBV3-2|TRBJ1-2
CASSHPRQGSGYTF
TGTGCCAGCAGCCATCCCCGACAGGGCTCTGGCTACACCTTC
>12|TRBD1|.|TRBV7-3|TRBJ1-1
CASSLGQGRAFF
TGTGCCAGCAGCTTAGGACAGGGGCGGGCTTTCTTT
>15|TRBD2|.|TRBV13|TRBJ2-1
CASSAAGTSFVEQFF
TGTGCCAGCAGCGCAGCCGGGACTAGTTTTGTTGAGCAGTTCTTC
>18|TRBD2|once|TRBV4-2|TRBJ2-7
CASSQVRLAGGHTYEQYF
TGTGCCAGCAGCCAAGTCCGTCTAGCGGGTGGACATACCTACGAGCAGTACTTC
>13|TRBD1|.|TRBV6-6|TRBJ2-3
CATGQGSTDTQYF
TGTGCCACCGGACAGGGTAGCACAGATACGCAGTATTTT
>15|TRBD1|.|TRBV4-1|TRBJ2-2
CASSEGQTNTGELFF
TGCGCCAGCAGCGAGGGACAGACGAACACCGGGGAGCTGTTTTTT
>17|TRBD1|once|TRBV28|TRBJ1-5
CASSPSGQGGSNQPQHF
TGTGCCAGCAGTCCCTCGGGGCAGGGGGGTAGCAATCAGCCCCAGCATTTT
>18|.|.|TRBV28|TRBJ1-5
CASSRDTGRLLNNQPQHF
TGTGCCAGCAGTCGGGACACGGGGCGACTTTTAAACAATCAGCCCCAGCATTTT
>17|.|.|TRBV28|TRBJ1-3
CASRYSQGKFSGNTIYF
TGTGCCAGCAGGTACAGCCAGGGGAAGTTTTCCGGAAACACCATATATTTT
>16|TRBD2|.|TRBV4-1|TRBJ2-7
CASSRSESGINYEQYF
TGCGCCAGCAGCCGATCTGAGAGCGGGATTAACTACGAGCAGTACTTC
>15|.|.|TRBV19|TRBJ2-3
CASSIPGTSTDTQYF
TGTGCCAGTAGTATCCCCGGGACTAGCACAGATACGCAGTATTTT
>16|TRBD1|.|TRBV3-1/TRBV3-2|TRBJ1-1
CASSHGTGGLNTEAFF
TGTGCCAGCAGCCATGGGACAGGGGGCCTGAACACTGAAGCTTTCTTT
>15|.|.|TRBV30|TRBJ1-1
CAWSVLGPLNTEAFF
TGTGCCTGGAGTGTACTCGGTCCTCTGAACACTGAAGCTTTCTTT
>13|.|.|TRBV6-6|TRBJ2-1
CASNEASYNEQFF
TGTGCCAGCAACGAGGCTTCCTACAATGAGCAGTTCTTC
>15|.|.|TRBV27|TRBJ2-7
CASSLWGDSLTQQYF
TGTGCCAGCAGTTTATGGGGAGACTCCTTAACCCAGCAGTACTTC
>18|TRBD2|.|TRBV10-3|TRBJ2-1
CAISEAPPGAGVYNEQFF
TGTGCCATCAGTGAAGCCCCTCCTGGGGCGGGAGTGTACAATGAGCAGTTCTTC
>15|.|.|TRBV28|TRBJ2-2
CASSFETVSTGELFF
TGTGCCAGCAGTTTTGAGACAGTTTCCACCGGGGAGCTGTTTTTT
>14|TRBD1|.|TRBV28|TRBJ1-5
CASSPTGGYQPQHF
TGTGCCAGCTCCCCCACAGGGGGATATCAGCCCCAGCATTTT
>15|TRBD2|.|TRBV5-1|TRBJ2-1
CASRLAGGLNNEQFF
TGCGCCAGCAGACTAGCGGGAGGTCTCAACAATGAGCAGTTCTTC
>14|.|.|TRBV5-1|TRBJ1-1
CASSLPLMNTEAFF
TGCGCCAGCAGCTTGCCCCTTATGAACACTGAAGCTTTCTTT
>16|.|.|TRBV21-1|TRBJ2-1
CASSKVGGKKYNEQFF
TGTGCCAGCAGCAAAGTAGGCGGGAAGAAATACAATGAGCAGTTCTTC